Shown below are 21 T cell receptor beta chains from a single sample sequenced in a study of T cell responses to AZD1222 COVID-19 vaccine. Repertoires were generated with immunoSEQ multiplex PCR, while TCRdb's copy carries only in-frame clones and drops some. The data contain some 130,000 clones, approximately 91% of them singletons. Sequencing used peripheral blood, obtained 28 days after the second AZD1222 dose. The receptors stem from an adult who received the AZD1222 COVID-19 vaccine.

This chain links TRBV11-3 with TRBJ2-1; tentatively, D is TRBD1 (6 bases). The CDR3 is made up of 12 amino acids. V lost 5 bases and J 9 bases, leaving 11 bases between the germline ends. CDR1 is SGHNT, CDR2 YENEEA, per germline. The CDR3 DNA sequence: TGTGCCAGCAGCCCGGGACACCTTGAGCAGTTCTTC. Amino acid sequence: CASSPGHLEQFF.

The V gene is TRBV27, the J gene TRBJ1-1; unclear D gene. Germline lookup yields CDR1 MNHEY and CDR2 SMNVEV (reference sequence). The CDR3 has 14 residues. Trimming took 0 bases from V and 1 from J, leaving 6 bases between them. The CDR3, as DNA: TGTGCCAGCAGTTTATCGGCGGGGAACACTGAAGCTTTCTTT. It yields the protein CASSLSAGNTEAFF.

The CDR3 sequence is CASSPPQGGDEKLFF. The CDR3 DNA reads as TGTGCCAGCTCACCACCCCAGGGAGGAGATGAAAAACTGTTTTTT. V is TRBV18 and J is TRBJ1-4; possibly TRBD1 for D (5 bases). Germline-derived CDR1 and CDR2 are KGHSH and LQKENI. The CDR3 totals 15 residues. Trimming stripped 0 bases from V and 6 bases from J, with 11 bases between.

The chain uses TRBV6-5 and TRBJ1-2; D uncertain. With 8 bases removed from V and 8 bases from J, the gap between germline ends came to 15 bases. Germline V gives CDR1 MNHEY, CDR2 SVGAGI. This CDR3 is 12 amino acids long. CDR3 protein: CASGEDGVGYTF. CDR3 sequence (DNA): TGTGCCAGCGGAGAGGACGGCGTGGGCTACACCTTC.

The V and J genes are TRBV7-2 and TRBJ2-2; D is undetermined. The CDR3 sequence is 13 residues long. The germline V gene encodes CDR1 SGHTA and CDR2 FQGNSA. Trimming took 6 bases from V and 6 from J, leaving 11 bases between them. The CDR3 sequence is CASSPRGPGELFF. CDR3 DNA sequence: TGTGCCAGCAGTCCCCGTGGGCCCGGGGAGCTGTTTTTT.

The CDR3 bases are TGTGCCAGCAGCTTAGTTCAGGGTGCGAGTGCAACTAATGAAAAACTGTTTTTT. Encoded protein: CASSLVQGASATNEKLFF. The chain uses TRBV13 and TRBJ1-4; a weak D match, TRBD1 (5 bases). The CDR3 totals 18 residues. V lost 1 base and J lost 0, with 15 bases in between. In germline, CDR1 is PRHDT, CDR2 FYEKMQ (reference sequence). The complete variable domain, with remaining parts taken from reference TRBV13 and TRBJ1-4, reads AAGVIQSPRHLIKEKRETATLKCYPIPRHDTVYWYQQGPGQDPQFLISFYEKMQSDKGSIPDRFSAQQFSDYHSELNMSSLELGDSALYFCASSLVQGASATNEKLFFGSGTQLSVL.

The J gene is TRBJ1-2, the V gene TRBV5-6, with 7 bases matching TRBD1. The germline gives CDR1 SGHDT, CDR2 YYEEEE. Trimming took 2 bases from V and 6 from J; bases not matched to a gene: 4. This CDR3 has 13 amino acids. CDR3 in DNA: TGTGCCAGCAGCTTTGGACAGGTCGATGGCTACACCTTC. Residues: CASSFGQVDGYTF.

CDR3 sequence reads: CASSLRVGVTEAFF. The CDR3 nucleotides read TGTGCCAGCAGTTTAAGGGTGGGGGTTACTGAAGCTTTCTTT. The chain is built from TRBV27 and TRBJ1-1; D may be TRBD1 (5 bases). Germline assignment: CDR1 MNHEY and CDR2 SMNVEV (reference sequence). Between the trimmed V and J ends, which lost 2 bases and 5 bases, there was a span of 12 bases. CDR3 length: 14 residues.

This clone has a single count. The rearrangement joins TRBV29-1 to TRBJ1-2; 9 bases fit TRBD1. Germline V gene data show CDR1 as SQVTM and CDR2 as ANQGSEA. This CDR3 is 13 amino acids long. The V and J ends lost 7 bases and 1 base, in that order; junction bases with no gene match: 4. The CDR3 nucleotides are TGCAGCGCCGGGACAGGGCTTAACTATGGCTACACCTTC. It encodes CSAGTGLNYGYTF. Full variable domain (rest looked up from reference TRBV29-1 and TRBJ1-2): SAVISQKPSRDICQRGTSLTIQCQVDSQVTMMFWYRQQPGQSLTLIATANQGSEATYESGFVIDKFPISRPNLTFSTLTVSNMSPEDSSIYLCSAGTGLNYGYTFGSGTRLTVV.

The chain joins TRBV24-1 to TRBJ2-5; no definite D call. The CDR3 sequence is 15 residues long. Germline assignment: CDR1 KGHDR and CDR2 SFDVKD. V shed 7 bases and J shed 0 bases, with 14 bases lying between them. The CDR3 is CATREITEYQETQYF. DNA of the CDR3: TGTGCCACCAGAGAGATTACAGAGTACCAAGAGACCCAGTACTTC.

The V and J genes are TRBV7-9 and TRBJ1-1; TRBD1 is a possible D gene (6 bases). CDR3 length: 14 amino acids. Trimming removed 2 bases from V and 4 bases from J, with 11 bases in between. Germline V gene sequence: CDR1 SEHNR, CDR2 FQNEAQ (reference sequence). The CDR3 region is CASSLPGDGTEAFF. DNA of the CDR3: TGTGCCAGCAGCTTACCAGGGGACGGCACTGAAGCTTTCTTT.

The V and J genes are TRBV7-9 and TRBJ2-2, with 8 nucleotides matching TRBD1. Looked up from germline, CDR1 is SEHNR and CDR2 is FQNEAQ (reference sequence). The CDR3 totals 15 residues. The V gene end was trimmed by 5 bases and the J gene end by 8 bases; junction bases not matched to a gene: 10. The CDR3 bases are TGTGCCAGCAGCCCTGGGCAGGGGGCGGAGGGGGAGCTGTTTTTT. It encodes CASSPGQGAEGELFF. The full variable domain, with the rest looked up from reference TRBV7-9 and TRBJ2-2, is DTGVSQNPRHKITKRGQNVTFRCDPISEHNRLYWYRQTLGQGPEFLTYFQNEAQLEKSRLLSDRFSAERPKGSFSTLEIQRTEQGDSAMYLCASSPGQGAEGELFFGEGSRLTVL.

J is TRBJ2-5 and V is TRBV11-3, with D unresolved. Deletions cut 1 base from V and 2 bases from J, with 8 bases between. The CDR3 is made up of 14 amino acids. Germline loops: CDR1 SGHNT, CDR2 YENEEA. CDR3 nucleotides: TGTGCCAGCAGCTTAGGCGGCGCACAAGAGACCCAGTACTTC. Its protein is CASSLGGAQETQYF.

The J gene is TRBJ1-1, the V gene TRBV6-6; D unresolved. The V gene's germline CDR1 is MNHNY and CDR2 SVGAGI (reference sequence). The germline V and J ends were trimmed by 2 bases and 5 bases, with 15 bases remaining between them. The CDR3 has 15 amino acids. The CDR3 is CASSYPLDRGTEAFF. The CDR3 DNA reads as TGTGCCAGCAGTTACCCATTAGATAGAGGAACTGAAGCTTTCTTT.

This sequence joins TRBV7-9 and TRBJ1-1; D uncertain. Trimming took off 3 bases at V and 1 base at J, with 6 bases between the two ends. The length of the CDR3 is 13 residues. CDR1 is SEHNR, CDR2 FQNEAQ, per germline (reference sequence). Here the CDR3 DNA reads TGTGCCAGCAGCTTCGGCTCGAACACTGAAGCTTTCTTT. Translating gives CASSFGSNTEAFF.

In nucleotides, the CDR3 is TGTGCCAGCTCACCACCAAAAGGATATTCCGGGGAGCTGTTTTTT. Amino acid sequence: CASSPPKGYSGELFF. This chain connects TRBV18 to TRBJ2-2; D unresolved. Germline values: CDR1 KGHSH, CDR2 LQKENI. The CDR3 is 15 amino acids. Trimming took 0 bases from V and 6 from J, leaving 11 bases between them.

The gene calls are TRBV29-1 and TRBJ1-2; 7 bases agree with TRBD1. The germline V gene encodes CDR1 SQVTM and CDR2 ANQGSEA. J gave up 1 base and V 4 bases, and 6 bases lay outside the gene matches. This CDR3 is built from 14 residues. The chain's CDR3 is CSVVGGADNYGYTF. In nucleotides, the CDR3 is TGCAGCGTTGTAGGGGGCGCAGATAACTATGGCTACACCTTC.

V usage is TRBV19 and J usage is TRBJ1-1, with a possible D match to TRBD1 (5 bases). Trimming pared 7 bases from V and 4 bases from J, leaving 16 bases between. This CDR3 region has 14 residues. CDR1 is LNHDA, CDR2 SQIVND, per germline (reference sequence). The CDR3 loop reads CASTNPGGGTEAFF. The CDR3 nucleotides read TGTGCCAGTACTAATCCGGGGGGAGGCACTGAAGCTTTCTTT.

In DNA, the CDR3 is TGTGCCAGCACCCAACAGGGGGCCGGGTCACCCCTCCACTTT. Protein: CASTQQGAGSPLHF. The chain couples TRBV27 to TRBJ1-6, with 9 nucleotides matching TRBD1. Germline trimming cut 7 bases from V and 10 bases from J; bases unmatched to any gene: 8. Germline V CDR1 and CDR2: MNHEY, SMNVEV (reference sequence). The CDR3 contains 14 residues.

In its sample, this clone was seen once. V usage is TRBV30 and J usage is TRBJ1-5; D remains unclear. Germline lookup yields CDR1 GTSNPN and CDR2 SVGIG (reference sequence). The ends were cut back, 4 bases at V and 0 bases at J, with 10 bases in the middle. The CDR3 has 14 amino acids. DNA of the CDR3: TGTGCCTGGAATGGACGGATTAGCAATCAGCCCCAGCATTTT. Residues: CAWNGRISNQPQHF.

Regarding this clone: A read error may account for a junction end that differs from germline. The V gene is TRBV7-7, the J gene TRBJ2-1; 13 bases fit TRBD2. In germline, CDR1 is SSHAT, CDR2 FNYEAQ (reference sequence). This CDR3 contains 17 residues. Here the CDR3 reads CASSPDPGLAGINEQFF. Written as DNA, the CDR3 is TGTGCTAGCAGCCCCGATCCGGGACTAGCGGGAATCAATGAGCAGTTCTTC.